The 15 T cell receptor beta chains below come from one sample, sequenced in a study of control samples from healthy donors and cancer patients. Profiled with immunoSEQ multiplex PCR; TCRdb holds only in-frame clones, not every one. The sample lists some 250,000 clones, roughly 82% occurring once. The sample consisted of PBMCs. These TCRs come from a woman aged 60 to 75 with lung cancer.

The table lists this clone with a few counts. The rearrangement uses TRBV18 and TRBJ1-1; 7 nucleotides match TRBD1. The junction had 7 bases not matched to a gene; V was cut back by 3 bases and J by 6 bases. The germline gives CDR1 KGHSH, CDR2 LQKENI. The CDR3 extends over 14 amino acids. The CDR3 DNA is TGTGCCAGCTCACCCCAGGGGGATAGGGCTGAAGCTTTCTTT. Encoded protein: CASSPQGDRAEAFF.

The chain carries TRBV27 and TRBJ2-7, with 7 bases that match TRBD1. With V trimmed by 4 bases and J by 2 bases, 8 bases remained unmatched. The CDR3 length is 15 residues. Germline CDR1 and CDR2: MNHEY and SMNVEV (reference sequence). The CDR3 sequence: CASSSGQSFAYEQYF. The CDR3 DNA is TGTGCCAGCAGTTCGGGACAGTCCTTTGCCTACGAGCAGTACTTC.

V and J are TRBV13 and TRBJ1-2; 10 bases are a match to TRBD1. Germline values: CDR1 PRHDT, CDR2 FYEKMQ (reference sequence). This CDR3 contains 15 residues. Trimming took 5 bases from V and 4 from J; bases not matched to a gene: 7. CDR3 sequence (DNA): TGTGCCAGCAGCCGCGACAGGGGGCAAATCTATGGCTACACCTTC. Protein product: CASSRDRGQIYGYTF.

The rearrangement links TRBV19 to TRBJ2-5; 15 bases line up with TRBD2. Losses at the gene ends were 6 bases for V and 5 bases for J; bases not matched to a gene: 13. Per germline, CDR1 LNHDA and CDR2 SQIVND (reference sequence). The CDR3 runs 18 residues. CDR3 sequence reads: CASRPGTSGGFRVETQYF. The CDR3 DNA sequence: TGTGCCAGTAGACCCGGGACTAGCGGGGGGTTTAGAGTGGAGACCCAGTACTTC.

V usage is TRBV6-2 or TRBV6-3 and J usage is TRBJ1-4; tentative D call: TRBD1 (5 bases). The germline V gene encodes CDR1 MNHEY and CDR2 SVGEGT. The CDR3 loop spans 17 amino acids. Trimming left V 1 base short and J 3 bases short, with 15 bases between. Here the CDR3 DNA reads TGTGCCAGCAGTTACTTTTCGGGGCTATCGGCTAATGAAAAACTGTTTTTT. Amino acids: CASSYFSGLSANEKLFF.

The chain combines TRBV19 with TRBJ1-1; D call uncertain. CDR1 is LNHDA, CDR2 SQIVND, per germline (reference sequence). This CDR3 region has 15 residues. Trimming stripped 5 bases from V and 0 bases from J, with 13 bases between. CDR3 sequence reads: CASSAGVRLNTEAFF. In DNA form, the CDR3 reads TGTGCCAGTAGTGCTGGGGTCAGGCTGAACACTGAAGCTTTCTTT. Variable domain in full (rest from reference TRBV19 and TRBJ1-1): DGGITQSPKYLFRKEGQNVTLSCEQNLNHDAMYWYRQDPGQGLRLIYYSQIVNDFQKGDIAEGYSVSREKKESFPLTVTSAQKNPTAFYLCASSAGVRLNTEAFFGQGTRLTVV.

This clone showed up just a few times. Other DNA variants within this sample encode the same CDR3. CDR3 region: CATSEGGFNQPQHF. The DNA for the CDR3 is TGTGCCACCAGTGAAGGGGGCTTCAATCAGCCCCAGCATTTT. The V call is TRBV24-1, the J call TRBJ1-5, with 7 bases lining up with TRBD1. Trimming cost V 4 bases and J 3 bases; bases outside gene matches: 2. The germline V gene encodes CDR1 KGHDR and CDR2 SFDVKD. The CDR3 is 14 amino acids.

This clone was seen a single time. CDR3 sequence: CASSFRQYGYTF. The CDR3 coding sequence is TGTGCCAGCAGTTTCAGACAGTATGGCTACACCTTC. The rearrangement links TRBV12-3 or TRBV12-4 to TRBJ1-2; TRBD1 might be the D (5 bases). This CDR3 comprises 12 residues. The V end was cut by 3 bases, the J end by 5 bases, with 7 bases between.

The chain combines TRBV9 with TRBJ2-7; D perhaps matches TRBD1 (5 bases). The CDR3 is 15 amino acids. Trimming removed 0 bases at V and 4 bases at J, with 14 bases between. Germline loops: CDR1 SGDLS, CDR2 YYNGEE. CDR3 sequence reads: CASSVAGALGYEQYF. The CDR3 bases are TGTGCCAGCAGCGTAGCTGGGGCCCTCGGGTACGAGCAGTACTTC.

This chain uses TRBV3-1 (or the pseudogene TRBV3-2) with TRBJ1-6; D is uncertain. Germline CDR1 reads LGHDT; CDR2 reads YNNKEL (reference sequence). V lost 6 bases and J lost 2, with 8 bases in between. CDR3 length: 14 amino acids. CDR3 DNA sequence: TGTGCCAGCAGGTCGGAAGCCTATAATTCACCCCTCCACTTT. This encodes CASRSEAYNSPLHF.

The CDR3 sequence is CASSPVGYYGYTF. The CDR3 DNA is TGTGCCAGCAGCCCGGTGGGTTACTATGGCTACACCTTC. The rearrangement joins TRBV6-2 or TRBV6-3 to TRBJ1-2; D is unclear. Per germline, CDR1 MNHEY and CDR2 SVGEGT. This CDR3 spans 13 amino acids. V shed 6 bases and J shed 3 bases, with 11 bases lying between them.

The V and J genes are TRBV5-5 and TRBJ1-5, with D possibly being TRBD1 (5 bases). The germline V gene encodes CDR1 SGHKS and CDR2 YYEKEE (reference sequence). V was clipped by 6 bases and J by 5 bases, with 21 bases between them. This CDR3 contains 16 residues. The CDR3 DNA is TGTGCCAGCACCTTCGACCCAGTAAGGGGAGATCAGCCCCAGCATTTT. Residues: CASTFDPVRGDQPQHF.

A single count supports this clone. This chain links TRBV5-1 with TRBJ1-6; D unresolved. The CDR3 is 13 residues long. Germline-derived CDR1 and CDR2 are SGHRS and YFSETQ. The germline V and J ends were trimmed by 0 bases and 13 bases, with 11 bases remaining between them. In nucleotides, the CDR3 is TGCGCCAGCAGCTTGGAGGGTGGGCAGCCCCTCCACTTT. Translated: CASSLEGGQPLHF.

CDR3 sequence (DNA): TGTGCCAGCAGTGAAGGCCCGGGCCGATATAATTCACCCCTCCACTTT. The encoded protein is CASSEGPGRYNSPLHF. The J gene is TRBJ1-6, the V gene TRBV6-1, with D unclear. The ends were cut back, 1 base at V and 4 bases at J, with 11 bases in the middle. Germline CDR1 and CDR2: MNHNS and SASEGT. The CDR3 loop spans 16 amino acids.

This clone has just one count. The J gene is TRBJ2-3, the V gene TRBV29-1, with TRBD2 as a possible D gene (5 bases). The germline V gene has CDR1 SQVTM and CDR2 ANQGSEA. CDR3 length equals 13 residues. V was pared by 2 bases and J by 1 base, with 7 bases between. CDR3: CSVELARTDTQYF. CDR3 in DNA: TGCAGCGTTGAACTAGCCCGCACAGATACGCAGTATTTT.